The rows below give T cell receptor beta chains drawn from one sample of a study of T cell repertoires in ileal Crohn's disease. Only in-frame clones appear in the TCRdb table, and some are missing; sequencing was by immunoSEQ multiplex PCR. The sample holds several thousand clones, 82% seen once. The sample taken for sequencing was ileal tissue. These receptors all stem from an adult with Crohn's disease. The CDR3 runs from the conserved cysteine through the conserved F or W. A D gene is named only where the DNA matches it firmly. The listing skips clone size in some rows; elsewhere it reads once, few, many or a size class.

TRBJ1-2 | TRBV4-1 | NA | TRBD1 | TGCGCCAGCAGCCATCAGGGGACAGGGGGCTATGGCTACACCTTC | CASSHQGTGGYGYTF
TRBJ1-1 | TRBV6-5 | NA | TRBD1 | TGTGCCAGCAAAAGGACAGGTTTGAACACTGAAGCTTTCTTT | CASKRTGLNTEAFF
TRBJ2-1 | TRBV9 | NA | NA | TGTGCCAGCAGCCCCAGGCCACGGTCCTACAATGAGCAGTTCTTC | CASSPRPRSYNEQFF
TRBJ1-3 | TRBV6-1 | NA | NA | TGTGCCAGCAGGCAGGCCAACTCTGGAAACACCATATATTTT | CASRQANSGNTIYF
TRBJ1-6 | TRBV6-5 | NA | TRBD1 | TGTGCCAGCAGCCAAACAGGGGGACCCCTCCACTTT | CASSQTGGPLHF
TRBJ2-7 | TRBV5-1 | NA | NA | TGCGCCAGCAGCGTGGACATAGGGGTGGGGACCTACGAGCAGTACTTC | CASSVDIGVGTYEQYF
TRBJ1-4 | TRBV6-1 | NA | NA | TGTGCCAGCAGTGAGAGGGCAACTAATGAAAAACTGTTTTTT | CASSERATNEKLFF
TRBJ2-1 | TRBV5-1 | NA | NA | TGCGCCAGCAGCCCTCGGGGGGCCGGTATTCGGAATGAGCAGTTCTTC | CASSPRGAGIRNEQFF
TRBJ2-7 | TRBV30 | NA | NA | TGTGCCTGGAGTGTATCGAGCTACGAGCAGTACTTC | CAWSVSSYEQYF
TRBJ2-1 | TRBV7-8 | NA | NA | TGTGCCGGCAGCTCCTTCCCGGGAGCGGGCAATGAGCAGTTCTTC | CAGSSFPGAGNEQFF
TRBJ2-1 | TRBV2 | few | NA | TGTGCCAGCAGTGAAGGGCGAGGTAGTGAGCAGTTCTTC | CASSEGRGSEQFF
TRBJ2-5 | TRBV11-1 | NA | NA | TGTGCCAGCAGCCCCCTGTCATCCCAAGGAGAAGAGACCCAGTACTTC | CASSPLSSQGEETQYF
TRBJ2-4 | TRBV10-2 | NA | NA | TGCGCCAGCAGTGAGGTGTCAGGCCTAGCCAAAAACATTCAGTACTTC | CASSEVSGLAKNIQYF
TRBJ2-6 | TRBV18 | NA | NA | TGTGCCAGCTCACCCGCAGCAGGGTTTTACTCTGGGGCCAACGTCCTGACTTTC | CASSPAAGFYSGANVLTF
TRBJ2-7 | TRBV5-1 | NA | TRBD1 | TGCGCCAGCAGCTTAGGACAGGGGCTCGAGCAGTACTTC | CASSLGQGLEQYF
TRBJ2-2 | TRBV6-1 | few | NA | TGTGCCAGCAGTGAAGGGCACGAAAACACCGGGGAGCTGTTTTTT | CASSEGHENTGELFF
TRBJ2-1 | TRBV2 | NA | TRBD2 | TGTGCCAGCACCGCCCCAGGGACTAGCGGGGACAGGGGTCGGGATGAGCAGTTCTTC | CASTAPGTSGDRGRDEQFF
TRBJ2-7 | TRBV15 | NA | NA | TGTGCCACCAGCATAGACGTAAGCCGCGAGCAGTACTTC | CATSIDVSREQYF
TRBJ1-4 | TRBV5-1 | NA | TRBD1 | TGCGCCAGCAAGGATGACAGGGCTGGTGAAAAACTGTTTTTT | CASKDDRAGEKLFF
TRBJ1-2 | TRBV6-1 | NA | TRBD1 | TGTGCCAGCAGTGGCAGACAGGGGGCAATTTTCAATGGCTGCACCTTC | CASSGRQGAIFNGCTF
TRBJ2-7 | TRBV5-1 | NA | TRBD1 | TGCGCCAGCAGGCCCCAGGGGGCTTGGGAGCAGTACTTC | CASRPQGAWEQYF
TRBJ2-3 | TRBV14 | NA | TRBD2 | TGTGCCAGCAGTCGCGGACTAGCGGGAGGCCTGTCTAGCACAGATACGCAGTATTTT | CASSRGLAGGLSSTDTQYF
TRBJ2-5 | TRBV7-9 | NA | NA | TGTGCCAGCAGCTTAGTTTCAGAAGAGACCCAGTACTTC | CASSLVSEETQYF
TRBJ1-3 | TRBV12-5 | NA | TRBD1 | TGTGCTAGTGACTCCCCCGGGACAGGGAACTCTGGAAACACCATATATTTT | CASDSPGTGNSGNTIYF
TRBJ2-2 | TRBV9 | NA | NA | TGTGCCAGCAGCGCTAGGACGGGATTGGGGGAGCTGTTTTTT | CASSARTGLGELFF
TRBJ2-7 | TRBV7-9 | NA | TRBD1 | TGTGCCAGCAGCCTGGACAGGGGGCCCATCTACGAGCAGTACTTC | CASSLDRGPIYEQYF
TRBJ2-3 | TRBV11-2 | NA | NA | TGTGCCAGCAGCTTAGTCGGGGGAAGGAGAGATACGCAGTATTTT | CASSLVGGRRDTQYF
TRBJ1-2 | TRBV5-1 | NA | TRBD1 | TGCGCCAGCAGCACCACCTGGACAGGGCGCGGCTACACCTTC | CASSTTWTGRGYTF
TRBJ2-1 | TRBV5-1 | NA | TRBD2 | TGCGCCAGCTGTGAGGTTAGCGGGAGAGGGCCCTACAATGAGCAGTTCTTC | CASCEVSGRGPYNEQFF
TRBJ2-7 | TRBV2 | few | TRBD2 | TGTGCCAGCAATCAAGCGGGGGGCTCCTACGAGCAGTACTTC | CASNQAGGSYEQYF
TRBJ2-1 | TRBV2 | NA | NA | TGTGCCAGCAGGAGAGCGGACAATGAGCAGTTCTTC | CASRRADNEQFF
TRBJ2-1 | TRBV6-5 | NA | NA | TGTGCCAGCAGTTACTCGTCGGGATCGCAGCATGAGCAGTTCTTC | CASSYSSGSQHEQFF
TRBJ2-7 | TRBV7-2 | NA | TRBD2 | TGTGCCAGCAGCCTAACGGGGGGGCAATACGAGCAGTACTTC | CASSLTGGQYEQYF
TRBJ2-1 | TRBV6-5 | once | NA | TGTGCCACGACCAGGGTTAATGAGCAGTTCTTC | CATTRVNEQFF
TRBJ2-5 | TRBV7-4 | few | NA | TGTGCCAGCAGCTTGGGGTCTAGCGCTCAAGAGACCCAGTACTTC | CASSLGSSAQETQYF
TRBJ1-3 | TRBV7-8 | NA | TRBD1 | TGTGCCAGCAGCCGACAGGGCTCTGGAAACACCATATATTTT | CASSRQGSGNTIYF
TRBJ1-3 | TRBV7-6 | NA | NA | TGTGCCAGCAGCCCCGCGGGGGCGTCTGGAAACACCATATATTTT | CASSPAGASGNTIYF
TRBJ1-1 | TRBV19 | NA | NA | TGTGCCAGTATTAGGGGTGGGATGAACACTGAAGCTTTCTTT | CASIRGGMNTEAFF
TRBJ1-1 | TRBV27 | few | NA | TGTGCCAGCAGTTCCGGGAGGACTGAAGCTTTCTTT | CASSSGRTEAFF
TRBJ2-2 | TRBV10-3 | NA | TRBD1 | TGTGCCATCAGTGAGAGCGCAGGGGGTGAGCTATCTAACACCGGGGAGCTGTTTTTT | CAISESAGGELSNTGELFF
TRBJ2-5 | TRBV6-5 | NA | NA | TGTGCCAGCAGTTACGGGAGCCCCCAAGAGACCCAGTACTTC | CASSYGSPQETQYF
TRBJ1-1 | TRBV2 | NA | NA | TGTGCCAACAGGGAGGGTTGGGGGGGCACTGAAGCTTTCTTT | CANREGWGGTEAFF